A single sample is the source of the 23 T cell receptor beta chains below, sequenced in a study of cytomegalovirus exposure and HLA in healthy donors. PCR was performed using 60 Vbeta and 13 Jbeta primers. The table came from immunoSEQ multiplex PCR; TCRdb's copy has only in-frame clones and leaves some out. The repertoire table contains 90,000 to 130,000 clones. Sequenced sample: PBMCs. The receptors were gathered from a man aged 25-40 years in good health and CMV-seronegative.

V is TRBV2 and J is TRBJ2-7; D is perhaps TRBD2 (6 bases). The CDR3 runs 15 residues. V gave up 2 bases and J gave up 1 base, with 12 bases separating them. The germline V gene encodes CDR1 SNHLY and CDR2 FYNNEI. The CDR3 is CASSESAGRSYEQYF. CDR3 bases: TGTGCCAGCAGTGAATCCGCGGGGCGGTCCTACGAGCAGTACTTC.

J is TRBJ2-3 and V is TRBV5-4, with 8 bases that match TRBD1. J was trimmed by 5 bases and V by 3 bases; bases with no gene match: 8. CDR1 SGHNT and CDR2 YYREEE come from the germline V gene (reference sequence). This CDR3 region has 15 residues. The CDR3, as DNA: TGTGCCAGCAGCTCCCGAGGACAGGGAGGAGATACGCAGTATTTT. Translation gives CASSSRGQGGDTQYF. The variable domain in full, with the rest retrieved from reference TRBV5-4 and TRBJ2-3, is ETGVTQSPTHLIKTRGQQVTLRCSSQSGHNTVSWYQQALGQGPQFIFQYYREEENGRGNFPPRFSGLQFPNYSSELNVNALELDDSALYLCASSSRGQGGDTQYFGPGTRLTVL.

This sequence joins TRBV15 and TRBJ1-2, with unresolved D. Germline V gene sequence: CDR1 LNHNV, CDR2 YYDKDF (reference sequence). Trimming removed 5 bases at V and 6 bases at J, with 13 bases between. This CDR3 is 13 amino acids long. The chain's CDR3 is CATSRELGDGYTF. The DNA for the CDR3 is TGTGCCACCAGCCGCGAATTGGGAGATGGCTACACCTTC. The variable domain in full, completed from reference TRBV15 and TRBJ1-2, reads DAMVIQNPRYQVTQFGKPVTLSCSQTLNHNVMYWYQQKSSQAPKLLFHYYDKDFNNEADTPDNFQSRRPNTSFCFLDIRSPGLGDTAMYLCATSRELGDGYTFGSGTRLTVV.

This rearrangement joins TRBV27 to TRBJ2-3; 12 bases are a match to TRBD2. The length of the CDR3 is 19 residues. Germline-derived CDR1 and CDR2 are MNHEY and SMNVEV (reference sequence). With V trimmed by 5 bases and J by 4 bases, 16 bases remained unmatched. CDR3 in amino acids: CASSPRWGAGTSGSDTQYF. CDR3 nucleotide sequence: TGTGCCAGCAGTCCCCGGTGGGGGGCCGGGACTAGCGGGTCAGATACGCAGTATTTT.

The chain uses TRBV6-5 and TRBJ2-7; 12 bases map to TRBD2. Germline assignment: CDR1 MNHEY and CDR2 SVGAGI. With V trimmed by 4 bases and J by 1 base, 2 bases remained unmatched. The length of the CDR3 is 15 residues. The CDR3 sequence: CASSSGTSGSYEQYF. The CDR3 coding sequence is TGTGCCAGCAGTTCCGGGACTAGCGGGTCCTACGAGCAGTACTTC.

The chain recombines TRBV2 with TRBJ1-2; no clear D. Germline CDR1 and CDR2: SNHLY and FYNNEI. With 6 bases removed from V and 4 bases from J, the gap between germline ends came to 12 bases. The CDR3 runs 13 residues. CDR3 loop: CASRREVSYGYTF. Here the CDR3 DNA reads TGTGCCAGCAGACGGGAGGTCAGCTATGGCTACACCTTC.

This chain links TRBV12-5 with TRBJ2-5, with TRBD2 identical over 8 bases. Gene TRBJ2-7 matches the end of the DNA better, so the J call may be wrong. CDR3 size: 14 residues. Germline values: CDR1 LGHNT, CDR2 FRNRAP. The CDR3 bases are TGTGCTAGTGGTTTGGGTCCGGGGGGGGGCGAGCAGTACTTC. It encodes CASGLGPGGGEQYF.

This sequence joins TRBV27 and TRBJ1-1, with a tentative D call TRBD1 (5 bases). V was pared by 6 bases and J by 4 bases, with 15 bases between. This CDR3 comprises 14 residues. The germline gives CDR1 MNHEY, CDR2 SMNVEV (reference sequence). Written as DNA, the CDR3 is TGTGCCAGCAGCTGGGGGGGATGGGGCACTGAAGCTTTCTTT. Residues: CASSWGGWGTEAFF.

The rearrangement links TRBV5-1 to TRBJ1-3, with 7 bases fitting TRBD1. The CDR3 totals 16 residues. V dropped 4 bases and J dropped 1; count of bases not matched to a gene: 8. Looked up from germline, CDR1 is SGHRS and CDR2 is YFSETQ. The CDR3 DNA is TGCGCCAGCAGCGGCGGGACAGCCCAATCTGGAAACACCATATATTTT. Translated, it gives CASSGGTAQSGNTIYF. Full variable domain (rest looked up from reference TRBV5-1 and TRBJ1-3): KAGVTQTPRYLIKTRGQQVTLSCSPISGHRSVSWYQQTPGQGLQFLFEYFSETQRNKGNFPGRFSGRQFSNSRSEMNVSTLELGDSALYLCASSGGTAQSGNTIYFGEGSWLTVV.

The chain has TRBV6-5 and TRBJ1-5; D is unclear. V lost 5 bases and J 6 bases, leaving 11 bases between the germline ends. Germline loops: CDR1 MNHEY, CDR2 SVGAGI. CDR3 length: 13 amino acids. DNA of the CDR3: TGTGCCAGCAGTCCCGGCGGCAGTCAGCCCCAGCATTTT. This gives the protein CASSPGGSQPQHF.

The chain employs TRBV7-2 and TRBJ2-2, with D unresolved. The CDR3 sequence is 11 residues long. The germline V gene has CDR1 SGHTA and CDR2 FQGNSA. Trimming shortened V by 5 bases and J by 6 bases, and 4 bases separated the two germline ends. For the CDR3, the DNA is TGTGCCAGCAGCCCTCCCGGGGAGCTGTTTTTT. Encoded protein: CASSPPGELFF.

The rearrangement links TRBV5-1 to TRBJ2-1; tentative D call: TRBD2 (6 bases). This CDR3 region has 17 residues. The germline V gene has CDR1 SGHRS and CDR2 YFSETQ. V lost 2 bases and J lost 6, with 21 bases in between. The CDR3 loop is CASSFIGGMERANEQFF. The CDR3 region has the DNA TGCGCCAGCAGCTTCATCGGAGGGATGGAAAGGGCCAATGAGCAGTTCTTC.

The J gene is TRBJ1-1, the V gene TRBV11-2, with D uncertain. Trimming took off 7 bases at V and 1 base at J, with 19 bases between the two ends. The germline gives CDR1 SGHAT, CDR2 FQNNGV. The CDR3 totals 16 residues. CDR3 in DNA: TGTGCCAGCACCCAATCGGCGGGTTCGGGGAACACTGAAGCTTTCTTT. Its protein is CASTQSAGSGNTEAFF.

This chain joins TRBV5-1 and TRBJ2-2, with D tentatively TRBD2 (6 bases). V dropped 0 bases and J dropped 8 bases, with 17 bases sitting between them. The CDR3 consists of 16 residues. Looked up from germline, CDR1 is SGHRS and CDR2 is YFSETQ. CDR3 protein: CASSLDGGPLQGELFF. CDR3 sequence (DNA): TGCGCCAGCAGCTTGGACGGGGGACCCTTACAAGGGGAGCTGTTTTTT.

The chain uses TRBV18 and TRBJ2-3; 9 nucleotides agree with TRBD2. CDR1 is KGHSH and CDR2 is LQKENI in the germline V gene. J gave up 3 bases and V 1 base, and 11 bases lay outside the gene matches. This CDR3 has 18 amino acids. Here the CDR3 DNA reads TGTGCCAGCTCACCACGAGGATTAGCGGGGGTCCGGACAGATACGCAGTATTTT. Encoded protein: CASSPRGLAGVRTDTQYF.

The genes are TRBV18 and TRBJ1-4; 9 nucleotides align to TRBD1. V shed 3 bases and J 7 bases; nucleotides not matched to a gene: 9. CDR1 is KGHSH, CDR2 LQKENI, per germline. CDR3 length: 16 amino acids. DNA of the CDR3: TGTGCCAGCTCACCTAACGGACAGGGGATATTTGAAAAACTGTTTTTT. This codes for CASSPNGQGIFEKLFF.

V is TRBV18 and J is TRBJ2-5, with 7 bases fitting TRBD1. The J call may not be correct, given that the DNA end is closer to TRBJ2-7. The CDR3 consists of 14 residues. CDR1 and CDR2 (germline): KGHSH, LQKENI. CDR3 in DNA: TGTGCCAGCTCACCAGGGACAGACTCCTACGAGCAGTACTTC. It codes for CASSPGTDSYEQYF.

Comment on this clone: One end of the junction is discordant with germline, which a read error may explain. This sequence joins TRBV2 and TRBJ1-4; D may be TRBD1 (6 bases). The CDR3 is 14 amino acids. Germline CDR1 and CDR2: SNHLY and FYNNEI. Here the CDR3 DNA reads TGTGCCAGCTGTGAGGGGGGGCCTAATGAAAAACTGTTTTTT. Protein sequence: CASCEGGPNEKLFF.

The chain combines TRBV7-9 with TRBJ2-7; D possibly corresponds to TRBD2 (5 bases). Germline V gives CDR1 SEHNR, CDR2 FQNEAQ (reference sequence). Trimming shortened V by 4 bases and J by 5 bases, and 18 bases separated the two germline ends. The CDR3 has 15 amino acids. The CDR3 region is CASSSIRGTVHEQYF. As DNA, the CDR3 is TGTGCCAGCAGCTCAATCCGGGGTACGGTCCACGAGCAGTACTTC.

This chain joins TRBV5-1 and TRBJ2-7; D is perhaps TRBD2 (6 bases). Looked up from germline, CDR1 is SGHRS and CDR2 is YFSETQ. The CDR3 has 14 amino acids. Trimming took off 10 bases at V and 0 bases at J, with 17 bases between the two ends. This chain's CDR3 is CACQWDWSSYEQYF. For the CDR3, the DNA is TGCGCCTGCCAATGGGACTGGAGCTCCTACGAGCAGTACTTC. Full variable domain (remainder filled in from reference TRBV5-1 and TRBJ2-7): KAGVTQTPRYLIKTRGQQVTLSCSPISGHRSVSWYQQTPGQGLQFLFEYFSETQRNKGNFPGRFSGRQFSNSRSEMNVSTLELGDSALYLCACQWDWSSYEQYFGPGTRLTVT.

A note on this clone: The identical CDR3 is also encoded by other nucleotide sequences in the sample. V usage is TRBV5-1 and J usage is TRBJ2-2; the match to TRBD1 covers 8 bases. Germline assignment: CDR1 SGHRS and CDR2 YFSETQ. V lost 0 bases to trimming and J lost 6 bases; unmatched junction nucleotides: 10. CDR3 length: 17 amino acids. The CDR3 sequence is CASSLGTGGNFPGELFF. In DNA form, the CDR3 reads TGCGCCAGCAGCTTGGGAACAGGGGGGAACTTCCCCGGGGAGCTGTTTTTT.

This sequence joins TRBV5-6 and TRBJ2-2; 11 nucleotides line up with TRBD2. There are 16 residues in the CDR3. The trim removed 3 bases at V and 7 bases at J, leaving 8 bases unmatched. Germline V gives CDR1 SGHDT, CDR2 YYEEEE. CDR3 loop: CASSSYSGGAGGELFF. Here the CDR3 DNA reads TGTGCCAGCAGCTCCTATAGCGGGGGGGCCGGCGGGGAGCTGTTTTTT.

This rearrangement joins TRBV11-3 to TRBJ2-5, with TRBD2 matching 7 bases. The CDR3 length is 15 residues. V lost 3 bases, J lost 3 bases, and 7 bases stayed unmatched. From germline, CDR1 is SGHNT and CDR2 YENEEA. This CDR3 reads CASSLGQGGEETQYF. CDR3 DNA: TGTGCCAGCAGCTTGGGCCAGGGAGGGGAAGAGACCCAGTACTTC.